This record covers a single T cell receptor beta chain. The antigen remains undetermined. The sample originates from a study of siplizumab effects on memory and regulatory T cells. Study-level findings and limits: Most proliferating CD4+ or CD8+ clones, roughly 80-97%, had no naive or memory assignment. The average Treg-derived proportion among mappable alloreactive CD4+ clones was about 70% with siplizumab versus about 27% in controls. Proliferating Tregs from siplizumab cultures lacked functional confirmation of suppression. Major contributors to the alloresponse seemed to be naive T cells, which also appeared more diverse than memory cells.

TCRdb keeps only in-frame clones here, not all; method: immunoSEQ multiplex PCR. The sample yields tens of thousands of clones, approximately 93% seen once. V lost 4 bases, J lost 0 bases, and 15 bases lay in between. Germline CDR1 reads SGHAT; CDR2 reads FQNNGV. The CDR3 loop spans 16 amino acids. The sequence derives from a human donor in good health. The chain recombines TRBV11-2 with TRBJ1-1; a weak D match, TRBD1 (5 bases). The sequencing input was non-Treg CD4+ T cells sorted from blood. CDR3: CASSYTGTGMNTEAFF. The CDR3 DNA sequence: TGTGCCAGCAGCTACACCGGGACGGGGATGAACACTGAAGCTTTCTTT.